This T cell receptor beta chain emerged from a study of blood T cell repertoires in COVID-19. Study summary: Acute-phase and convalescent COVID-19 samples originated in the United States, Italy and Spain. Sources were T cells, B-cell-depleted T cells, or PBMCs; the material itself was cDNA or gDNA.

In the authors' workflow: Reference gene primer amplification in the assay estimated nucleated cell counts. TCRdb's table, derived via immunoSEQ multiplex PCR, lists solely in-frame clones and lacks some. The DNA was the basis for D and trimming; V, J and clone size are from that table. Altogether some 70,000 clones are present, over 80% being singletons, with the ten largest covering around 7%. Germline CDR1 reads SGHTA; CDR2 reads FQGNSA. V trimming: 4 bases; J trimming: 2 bases; junction bases outside the gene matches: 10. This CDR3 comprises 17 residues. The sequencing input was peripheral blood. V usage is TRBV7-2 and J usage is TRBJ2-3; TRBD1 matches 9 bases. The TCR was taken from a human donor in a cohort sampled during active COVID-19. The CDR3 here is CASSSGQGRLSTDTQYF. The CDR3 nucleotides are TGTGCCAGCAGCTCAGGACAGGGGAGGCTATCCACAGATACGCAGTATTTT.